Listed below are T cell receptor beta chains from one sample, sequenced in a study of T cell responses to AZD1222 COVID-19 vaccine. Method: immunoSEQ multiplex PCR; TCRdb's copy keeps in-frame clones and lacks some. Of about 150,000 clones in the sample, around 88% were seen once. Here the sequenced sample was peripheral blood, taken on day 0 of MenACWY control vaccination. The receptors were gathered from an adult in good health. The CDR3 runs from the conserved cysteine through the conserved F or W. The D gene is left open where the match is weak. A clone size is listed for some rows: how often the clone was seen (once, few, many), or a class if it is expanded.

v_call: TRBV29-1
j_call: TRBJ2-1
d_call: TRBD2
cdr3_length: 16
clone_size: NA
cdr3_nt: TGCAGCGTTGTACTAGCGGGGGCCCGCTCCTACAATGAGCAGTTCTTC
cdr3_aa: CSVVLAGARSYNEQFF

v_call: TRBV6-5
j_call: TRBJ1-1
d_call: NA
cdr3_length: 14
clone_size: NA
cdr3_nt: TGTGCCAGCAGTTACTCGACCTTTAACACTGAAGCTTTCTTT
cdr3_aa: CASSYSTFNTEAFF

v_call: TRBV2
j_call: TRBJ2-7
d_call: NA
cdr3_length: 16
clone_size: NA
cdr3_nt: TGTGCCAGCAGCCTCAACCGGGACAAGAGCTCCTACGAGCAGTACTTC
cdr3_aa: CASSLNRDKSSYEQYF

v_call: TRBV3-1/TRBV3-2
j_call: TRBJ1-2
d_call: NA
cdr3_length: 13
clone_size: NA
cdr3_nt: TGTGCCAGCAGCCAAGGTCGCGGGGATGGCTACACCTTC
cdr3_aa: CASSQGRGDGYTF

v_call: TRBV5-1
j_call: TRBJ2-1
d_call: TRBD2
cdr3_length: 15
clone_size: NA
cdr3_nt: TGCGCCAGCAGCTTGGTTGGGACTAGAACGGATGAGCAGTTCTTC
cdr3_aa: CASSLVGTRTDEQFF

v_call: TRBV5-1
j_call: TRBJ1-2
d_call: TRBD1
cdr3_length: 14
clone_size: NA
cdr3_nt: TGCGCCAGCAGCCAGGCCCAGGGGGCGCGTGGCTACACCTTC
cdr3_aa: CASSQAQGARGYTF

v_call: TRBV2
j_call: TRBJ2-7
d_call: NA
cdr3_length: 14
clone_size: NA
cdr3_nt: TGTGCCAGCAGTGCAAGGCGAGAGAGGGACGAGCAGTACTTC
cdr3_aa: CASSARRERDEQYF

v_call: TRBV19
j_call: TRBJ2-2
d_call: NA
cdr3_length: 16
clone_size: NA
cdr3_nt: TGTGCCAGTAGAAGGAGCCGCTATTTGAACACCGGGGAGCTGTTTTTT
cdr3_aa: CASRRSRYLNTGELFF

v_call: TRBV12-3/TRBV12-4
j_call: TRBJ2-7
d_call: TRBD1
cdr3_length: 13
clone_size: few
cdr3_nt: TGTGCCAGCAGTGCTGGACAGGATCGTATGAAGTACTTC
cdr3_aa: CASSAGQDRMKYF

v_call: TRBV18
j_call: TRBJ1-1
d_call: NA
cdr3_length: 15
clone_size: NA
cdr3_nt: TGTGCCAGCTCACCGCTACAGGGTCTGAACACTGAAGCTTTCTTT
cdr3_aa: CASSPLQGLNTEAFF

v_call: TRBV5-5
j_call: TRBJ2-3
d_call: NA
cdr3_length: 17
clone_size: once
cdr3_nt: TGTGCCAGCAGCTCCCCCCCCGGACGGGGGCACACAGATACGCAGTATTTT
cdr3_aa: CASSSPPGRGHTDTQYF